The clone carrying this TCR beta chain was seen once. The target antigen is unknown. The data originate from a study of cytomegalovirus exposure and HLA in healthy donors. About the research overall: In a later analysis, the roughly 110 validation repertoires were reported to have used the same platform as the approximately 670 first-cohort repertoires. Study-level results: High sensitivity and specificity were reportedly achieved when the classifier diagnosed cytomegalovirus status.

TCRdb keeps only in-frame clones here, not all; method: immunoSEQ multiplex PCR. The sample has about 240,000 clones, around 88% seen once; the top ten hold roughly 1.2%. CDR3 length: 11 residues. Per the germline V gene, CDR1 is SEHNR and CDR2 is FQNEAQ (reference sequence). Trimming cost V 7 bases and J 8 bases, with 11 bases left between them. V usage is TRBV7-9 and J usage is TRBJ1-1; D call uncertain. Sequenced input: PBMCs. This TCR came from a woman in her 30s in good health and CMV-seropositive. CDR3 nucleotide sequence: TGTGCCAGCATGGAGGTTGAGGAAGCTTTCTTT. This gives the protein CASMEVEEAFF.